The 21 T cell receptor beta chains reported below all come from one sample, sequenced in a study of T cell repertoires in cytomegalovirus infection. TCRdb reanalysed the reads using MiXCR and keeps one entry per CDR3 protein. The sample consists of 150,000 to 200,000 distinct CDR3 sequences, roughly 9.8% of them appearing once. Material for sequencing was PBMCs. The receptors shown here come from a human donor in good health (CMV status not recorded). Some clones in this sample may be carry-over from other donors' samples.

Ten or more counts support this clonotype. The chain links TRBV7-8 to TRBJ1-1; D not resolved. V was trimmed by 2 bases and J by 3 bases, leaving 13 bases between them. Germline V gives CDR1 SGHVS, CDR2 FQNEAQ. This CDR3 comprises 15 residues. CDR3 region: CASSLIRGEHTEAFF. CDR3 nucleotide sequence: TGTGCCAGCAGCTTAATTCGCGGGGAGCACACTGAAGCTTTCTTT.

Ten or more counts support this clonotype. This chain links TRBV28 with TRBJ2-7, with 7 bases aligning to TRBD2. The CDR3 is 14 residues long. The trim removed 6 bases at V and 5 bases at J, leaving 10 bases unmatched. CDR1 is MDHEN, CDR2 SYDVKM, per germline. In DNA, the CDR3 is TGTGCCAGCAGAGGGACTACCCCTGCGGACGAGCAGTACTTC. It codes for CASRGTTPADEQYF.

This clonotype turned up a few times. This chain joins TRBV29-1 and TRBJ1-1; D gene unclear. Per germline, CDR1 SQVTM and CDR2 ANQGSEA. The CDR3 is 12 residues long. Trimming stripped 4 bases from V and 0 bases from J, with 6 bases between. CDR3 sequence reads: CSVGRVNTEAFF. CDR3 nucleotides: TGCAGCGTTGGTCGGGTGAACACTGAAGCTTTCTTT.

In this sample, this clonotype turned up a few times. The V and J genes are TRBV27 and TRBJ2-1, with 7 bases aligning to TRBD2. The CDR3 totals 15 residues. V was clipped by 7 bases and J by 8 bases; unmatched bases: 14. Germline CDR1 is MNHEY and CDR2 is SMNVEV (reference sequence). In DNA, the CDR3 is TGTGCCAGCAATCCCACTGGCGGGAGTTCAGATGAGCAGTTCTTC. Protein: CASNPTGGSSDEQFF.

The genes are TRBV29-1 and TRBJ1-1; the D gene is possibly TRBD1 (5 bases). V was trimmed by 6 bases and J by 7 bases, leaving 15 bases between them. Germline-derived CDR1 and CDR2 are SQVTM and ANQGSEA. The CDR3 has 12 residues. CDR3 loop: CSVEDKRYEAFF. For the CDR3, the DNA is TGCAGCGTCGAGGACAAGCGATATGAAGCTTTCTTT.

This clonotype was seen a handful of times. The chain joins TRBV30 to TRBJ2-1, with D perhaps matching TRBD1 or TRBD2 (5 bases each). Between the trimmed V and J ends, which lost 2 bases and 3 bases, there was a span of 11 bases. This CDR3 region has 14 residues. Germline loops: CDR1 GTSNPN, CDR2 SVGIG (reference sequence). The CDR3 sequence: CAWSRRDGYNEQFF. The CDR3 DNA follows: TGTGCCTGGAGTCGCCGGGACGGCTACAATGAGCAGTTCTTC.

In this sample, this clonotype turned up many times. CDR3 DNA sequence: TGTGCCAGCAGCTTCCGAGGGCCCCTTTTGTATGAGCAGTTCTTC. Residues: CASSFRGPLLYEQFF. The genes are TRBV11-2 and TRBJ2-1; D is possibly TRBD2 (5 bases). The germline gives CDR1 SGHAT, CDR2 FQNNGV. CDR3 size: 15 residues. V lost 3 bases and J lost 8, with 17 bases in between.

The rearrangement joins TRBV7-9 to TRBJ1-5; 10 bases line up with TRBD1. The germline gives CDR1 SEHNR, CDR2 FQNEAQ (reference sequence). The CDR3 contains 15 residues. V lost 6 bases to trimming and J lost 7 bases; unmatched junction nucleotides: 9. CDR3: CASSWDRGSGQPQHF. Written as DNA, the CDR3 is TGTGCCAGCAGTTGGGACAGGGGATCGGGGCAGCCCCAGCATTTT.

This clonotype was found a few times. V gene TRBV29-1 combines with J gene TRBJ1-3, with no clear D. The CDR3 has 13 residues. Deletions cut 7 bases from V and 0 bases from J, with 10 bases between. CDR1 SQVTM and CDR2 ANQGSEA come from the germline V gene. CDR3 protein: CSALTFSGNTIYF. The DNA for the CDR3 is TGCAGCGCCCTGACGTTCTCTGGAAACACCATATATTTT.

This sequence joins TRBV5-4 and TRBJ2-7, with D possibly matching TRBD2 (6 bases). Germline V gives CDR1 SGHNT, CDR2 YYREEE (reference sequence). Trimming shortened V by 0 bases and J by 5 bases, and 12 bases separated the two germline ends. CDR3 length: 14 amino acids. CDR3 loop: CASSLVGSLNEQYF. CDR3 nucleotides: TGTGCCAGCAGCTTGGTCGGGAGTCTGAACGAGCAGTACTTC.

This rearrangement joins TRBV29-1 to TRBJ2-3, with D uncertain. Trimming cost V 3 bases and J 0 bases, with 10 bases left between them. The CDR3 runs 14 residues. The germline V gene has CDR1 SQVTM and CDR2 ANQGSEA. The CDR3 DNA follows: TGCAGCGTTGACGAACACGGGAGCACAGATACGCAGTATTTT. Residues: CSVDEHGSTDTQYF.

There are a few counts of this clonotype. This chain links TRBV19 with TRBJ1-3; TRBD1 agrees at 9 bases. The junction had 5 bases not matched to a gene; V was cut back by 7 bases and J by 4 bases. The CDR3 is 14 amino acids. Germline V lookup: CDR1 LNHDA, CDR2 SQIVND (reference sequence). The DNA for the CDR3 is TGTGCCAGTACCATCACAGGGGGCGGAAACACCATATATTTT. Its translation is CASTITGGGNTIYF.

The chain has TRBV24-1 and TRBJ1-5; a possible D gene is TRBD1 (6 bases). CDR1 KGHDR and CDR2 SFDVKD come from the germline V gene. Trimming pared 3 bases from V and 6 bases from J, leaving 17 bases between. There are 16 residues in the CDR3. Here the CDR3 DNA reads TGTGCCACCAGTGATGGGGGGGGCGCCGCGGGTCAGCCCCAGCATTTT. This codes for CATSDGGGAAGQPQHF.

The chain carries TRBV24-1 and TRBJ1-5; a possible D gene is TRBD1 (5 bases). V gave up 8 bases and J gave up 0 bases, with 10 bases separating them. The germline CDR1 and CDR2 sequences are KGHDR and SFDVKD. The CDR3 is 14 amino acids. CDR3 residues: CATMGQGSNQPQHF. The CDR3 DNA reads TGTGCCACCATGGGGCAGGGTAGCAATCAGCCCCAGCATTTT.

Many counts were recorded for this clonotype. As DNA, the CDR3 is TGTGCCAGCAGCTTAGGACAGGGAAACACCGGCTACACCTTC. Translating it yields CASSLGQGNTGYTF. The chain joins TRBV7-2 to TRBJ1-2; 7 bases are shared with TRBD1. V was pared by 1 base and J by 8 bases, with 7 bases of the junction left unmatched. CDR1 is SGHTA and CDR2 is FQGNSA in the germline V gene. The CDR3 consists of 14 residues.

This clonotype was observed a handful of times. The J gene is TRBJ2-4, the V gene TRBV29-1; no clear D gene. The CDR3 consists of 11 residues. CDR1 and CDR2 (germline): SQVTM, ANQGSEA. The V end lost 3 bases, the J end lost 7 bases, and 7 bases lay between the germline ends. Here the CDR3 reads CSVDVVNIQYF. CDR3 bases: TGCAGCGTTGACGTTGTGAACATTCAGTACTTC.

This clonotype was counted ten times or more. This chain connects TRBV7-2 to TRBJ1-1; D not certain. V lost 4 bases, J lost 2 bases, and 11 bases lay in between. The CDR3 loop spans 14 amino acids. The germline V gene has CDR1 SGHTA and CDR2 FQGNSA. The CDR3 reads CASSSLQANTEAFF. As DNA, the CDR3 is TGTGCCAGCAGCTCGCTCCAGGCCAACACTGAAGCTTTCTTT.

V and J are TRBV19 and TRBJ1-4, with D perhaps matching TRBD1 (6 bases). Germline values: CDR1 LNHDA, CDR2 SQIVND (reference sequence). This CDR3 region has 16 residues. V was clipped by 6 bases and J by 10 bases, with 24 bases between them. CDR3 sequence: CASSPSEGGRVGKLFF. The CDR3, as DNA: TGTGCCAGTAGCCCTTCGGAGGGGGGGAGGGTCGGAAAACTGTTTTTT.

V and J are TRBV28 and TRBJ1-2; D possibly corresponds to TRBD1 (5 bases). CDR1 and CDR2 (germline): MDHEN, SYDVKM. The CDR3 sequence is 14 residues long. The ends were cut back, 2 bases at V and 5 bases at J, with 12 bases in the middle. The CDR3 bases are TGTGCCAGCAGTTTAGGGGGAGGGGAATATGGCTACACCTTC. Translated, it gives CASSLGGGEYGYTF.

Many counts were recorded for this clonotype. For the CDR3, the DNA is TGTGCCAGCAGGCAGGAGCTTACTAGCAATCAGCCCCAGCATTTT. This sequence encodes CASRQELTSNQPQHF. This chain uses TRBV6-2 or TRBV6-3 with TRBJ1-5; D gene uncertain. V lost 6 bases, J lost 0 bases, and 12 bases lay in between. The CDR3 runs 15 residues. Germline CDR1 and CDR2: MNHEY and SVGEGT.

Ten or more counts support this clonotype. V gene TRBV7-2 combines with J gene TRBJ2-5; the match to TRBD2 covers 11 bases. V lost 3 bases, J lost 0 bases, and 18 bases stayed unmatched. The CDR3 is 21 amino acids. Germline V gene lookup returns CDR1 SGHTA and CDR2 FQGNSA. CDR3 in amino acids: CASSLYTGTFSSGGYQETQYF. The CDR3 coding sequence is TGTGCCAGCAGCTTGTACACAGGGACCTTTTCTAGCGGGGGGTACCAAGAGACCCAGTACTTC. Using reference TRBV7-2 and TRBJ2-5 for the parts outside the CDR3, the full variable domain is GAGVSQSPSNKVTEKGKDVELRCDPISGHTALYWYRQSLGQGLEFLIYFQGNSAPDKSGLPSDRFSAERTGGSVSTLTIQRTQQEDSAVYLCASSLYTGTFSSGGYQETQYFGPGTRLLVL.